Each of the 2 T cell receptor beta chains below was sequenced from the same sample in a study of neurological immune-mediated disorders. TCRdb independently ran MiXCR on the 5' RACE reads; one entry per CDR3 protein. The repertoire has 35,000 or so distinct CDR3 sequences, 14% of them found once; the top ten carry 25% to 30%. Sequenced input: PBMCs. These receptors were collected from a woman aged 45-65 years with HTLV-1-associated myelopathy (HAM/TSP).

This clonotype occurred many times. A read error may account for a junction end that differs from germline. This rearrangement joins TRBV5-5 to TRBJ2-2; TRBD2 might be the D (7 bases). Germline V gene sequence: CDR1 SGHKS, CDR2 YYEKEE (reference sequence). This CDR3 has 16 amino acids. The CDR3, as DNA: TGTGCCAGCATCTTGGGGGGGGGCGCGAACACCGGGGAGCTGTTTTTT. Its protein product is CASILGGGANTGELFF.

The gene calls are TRBV5-5 and TRBJ1-2; D unresolved. Germline V lookup: CDR1 SGHKS, CDR2 YYEKEE (reference sequence). The V end was cut by 1 base, the J end by 4 bases, with 8 bases between. The CDR3 length is 13 residues. CDR3 region: CASSLLQSYGYTF. For the CDR3, the DNA is TGTGCCAGCAGCTTGTTACAGTCCTATGGCTACACCTTC. The complete variable domain, with remaining parts taken from reference TRBV5-5 and TRBJ1-2, reads DAGVTQSPTHLIKTRGQQVTLRCSPISGHKSVSWYQQVLGQGPQFIFQYYEKEERGRGNFPDRFSARQFPNYSSELNVNALLLGDSALYLCASSLLQSYGYTFGSGTRLTVV.